This entry concerns a single T cell receptor beta chain. The data belong to a study of shared clonotypes between healthy human individuals. This CDR3 is built from 19 residues. Germline trimming cut 1 base from V and 2 bases from J; bases unmatched to any gene: 10. The V gene's germline CDR1 is SGHVS and CDR2 FQNEAQ. Sequencing was performed with immunoSEQ multiplex PCR; in TCRdb, only in-frame clones are kept and a portion is missing. The sample includes fewer than 1.8 million clones, about 98.5% seen only once; the top ten take 0.36%. This TCR came from a man aged 25 to 40 in good health. Sample: naive CD4+ T cells sorted from blood. Subset in this sample: CD45RA+ positively selected. The chain links TRBV7-8 to TRBJ2-2, with 10 bases matching TRBD2. Written as DNA, the CDR3 is TGTGCCAGCAGCTTAGGTCGGCTAGCGGGAGAACCTAACACCGGGGAGCTGTTTTTT. Protein product: CASSLGRLAGEPNTGELFF.